This T cell receptor (beta chain) was identified during a study of T cell responses to AZD1222 COVID-19 vaccine. Study-level points and caveats: Spike regions recognized by vaccine-associated CD4 TCRs spanned the protein, led by 160-218 and 743-854. Mostly white British, mostly female donors; authors suggested clonal diversity may be underestimated.

Germline CDR1 and CDR2: SGDLS and YYNGEE. Trimming cost V 2 bases and J 4 bases, with 15 bases left between them. The CDR3 length is 15 residues. This clone was counted a few times. Its target is unknown. Clones were sequenced by immunoSEQ multiplex PCR, and TCRdb holds only the in-frame ones, with some missing. Of nearly 90,000 clones in the sample, about 89% are singletons; the top ten hold more than 5%. The clonotype originates from an adult who received the AZD1222 COVID-19 vaccine. The starting material was peripheral blood, obtained 28 days after the second AZD1222 dose. This chain connects TRBV9 to TRBJ1-1, with D possibly matching TRBD1 (5 bases). The CDR3 DNA is TGTGCCAGCAGCGTTCAGGAGGGACGGGGCACTGAAGCTTTCTTT. It codes for CASSVQEGRGTEAFF.